This TCR beta chain is from a study of shared clonotypes between healthy human individuals. Replicate PCRs from sorted subsets contained 200 ng DNA, which is 30,000 to 35,000 T cell genomes. Clones were sequenced by immunoSEQ multiplex PCR, and TCRdb holds only the in-frame ones, with some missing. The data contain 2 million to 2.5 million clones, under 95% of them singletons. As concerns this clone: Other nucleotide sequences in the sample specify the same CDR3.

Germline V gene data show CDR1 as MGHRA and CDR2 as YSYEKL. This CDR3 has 14 residues. The V end lost 3 bases, the J end lost 1 base, and 9 bases lay between the germline ends. The sequence was collected from a young man in good health. Some clones in this sample may be carry-over from other donors' samples. The chain combines TRBV4-1 with TRBJ1-1; D gene uncertain. The specimen sequenced was naive CD4+ T cells from PBMCs. Subset defined: CD45RA+ positively selected. The CDR3 DNA sequence: TGCGCCAGCAGCCAGGGTCCCCAGAACACTGAAGCTTTCTTT. Translating it yields CASSQGPQNTEAFF.